This T cell receptor beta chain was profiled in a study of T cell responses to AZD1222 COVID-19 vaccine. The wider study: The study pooled second doses at about 4 or about 12 weeks.

TCRdb's table, derived via immunoSEQ multiplex PCR, lists solely in-frame clones and lacks some. The data show more than 85,000 clones, about 86% seen once. Study-level findings and limits: CD4 TCRs associated with vaccination spanned spike, dominating at 160-218 and 743-854.

A note on this clone: Its specificity is not known.

There are 15 residues in the CDR3. Germline lookup yields CDR1 GTSNPN and CDR2 SVGIG (reference sequence). Trimming pared 4 bases from V and 3 bases from J, leaving 18 bases between. The clonotype originates from an adult in good health. Material: peripheral blood, obtained on day 0 of AZD1222 vaccination. The gene calls are TRBV30 and TRBJ1-1; D is perhaps TRBD1 (5 bases). The CDR3 DNA sequence: TGTGCCTGGACCCTACCCCGGGGCAGGGACACTGAAGCTTTCTTT. Translating gives CAWTLPRGRDTEAFF.